The 24 T cell receptor beta chains reported below all come from one sample, sequenced in a study of radiation and T cells in renal cell carcinoma. Time point indicated: baseline pretreatment blood. Treatment here: 15 Gy SBRT to primary tumor, nephrectomy 4 weeks later. This table comes from immunoSEQ multiplex PCR, and its TCRdb copy is limited to in-frame clones, with some not included. Of approximately 110,000 clones in the sample, roughly 80% are singletons; the top ten hold approximately 3%. The input for sequencing was blood, taken from a patient whose treatment included radiotherapy and nephrectomy. The source is a woman aged 55-69 years with renal cell carcinoma.

The chain joins TRBV15 to TRBJ1-1; 9 bases align to TRBD1. CDR1 is LNHNV and CDR2 is YYDKDF in the germline V gene (reference sequence). V shed 4 bases, J shed 7 bases, and the junction held 7 bases outside the gene matches. The CDR3 length is 14 residues. The CDR3 DNA is TGTGCCACCAGCACGGTGGGACAGGGAATTGAAGCTTTCTTT. This translates into CATSTVGQGIEAFF. The full variable domain, its missing parts supplied by reference TRBV15 and TRBJ1-1, is DAMVIQNPRYQVTQFGKPVTLSCSQTLNHNVMYWYQQKSSQAPKLLFHYYDKDFNNEADTPDNFQSRRPNTSFCFLDIRSPGLGDTAMYLCATSTVGQGIEAFFGQGTRLTVV.

J is TRBJ2-7 and V is TRBV4-1; 7 nucleotides agree with TRBD2. This CDR3 is 15 amino acids long. Germline CDR1 and CDR2: MGHRA and YSYEKL. The ends lost 3 bases at V and 5 bases at J; junction bases unmatched: 10. CDR3 bases: TGCGCCAGCAGCCAGAGGGTAGCGGGCCCCAACGAGCAGTACTTC. Translating gives CASSQRVAGPNEQYF.

This clone was observed a handful of times. The chain joins TRBV28 to TRBJ2-2; D ambiguous. The V gene lost 2 bases and the J gene lost 3 bases, with 13 bases spanning the gap. This CDR3 contains 16 residues. The germline gives CDR1 MDHEN, CDR2 SYDVKM. CDR3 sequence (DNA): TGTGCCAGCAGTTTAGCCAGCCAGGCCTACACCGGGGAGCTGTTTTTT. Translated: CASSLASQAYTGELFF.

V gene TRBV19 combines with J gene TRBJ1-5, with D maybe TRBD1 (5 bases). V dropped 7 bases and J dropped 6 bases, with 19 bases sitting between them. The germline CDR1 and CDR2 sequences are LNHDA and SQIVND (reference sequence). The CDR3 length is 15 residues. The CDR3 sequence: CASKAGPPEFQPQHF. The CDR3, as DNA: TGTGCCAGTAAGGCAGGGCCGCCAGAATTTCAGCCCCAGCATTTT.

The chain links TRBV4-1 to TRBJ1-1; D remains ambiguous. The CDR3 length is 15 residues. Trimming removed 3 bases from V and 4 bases from J, with 15 bases in between. Germline CDR1 is MGHRA and CDR2 is YSYEKL. CDR3: CASSHNLPSGTEAFF. CDR3 sequence (DNA): TGCGCCAGCAGCCATAATCTTCCCAGTGGCACTGAAGCTTTCTTT.

The chain uses TRBV4-1 and TRBJ1-2; 7 bases align to TRBD1. V lost 0 bases to trimming and J lost 3 bases; unmatched junction nucleotides: 7. This CDR3 comprises 16 residues. CDR1 MGHRA and CDR2 YSYEKL come from the germline V gene. The DNA for the CDR3 is TGCGCCAGCAGCCAAGAAGATGGGGGACAGCACTATGGCTACACCTTC. Its translation: CASSQEDGGQHYGYTF.

V and J are TRBV5-6 and TRBJ2-5; no clear D gene. In germline, CDR1 is SGHDT, CDR2 YYEEEE. V dropped 0 bases and J dropped 5 bases, with 8 bases sitting between them. CDR3 size: 13 residues. The CDR3 bases are TGTGCCAGCAGCTTGGTCAGCCCCGAGACCCAGTACTTC. Translating gives CASSLVSPETQYF.

This chain joins TRBV7-9 and TRBJ2-1, with TRBD2 matching 13 bases. With V trimmed by 10 bases and J by 13 bases, 7 bases remained unmatched. Germline CDR1 reads SEHNR; CDR2 reads FQNEAQ (reference sequence). The CDR3 contains 12 residues. CDR3 in amino acids: CANGLAGEPQFF. The DNA for the CDR3 is TGTGCCAACGGACTAGCGGGAGAGCCCCAGTTCTTC.

By proportion, this clone is medium-sized. The V and J genes are TRBV27 and TRBJ2-2; 12 bases fit TRBD2. Germline CDR1 and CDR2: MNHEY and SMNVEV (reference sequence). This CDR3 contains 14 residues. Trimming removed 3 bases from V and 7 bases from J; junction bases left unmatched: 0. As DNA, the CDR3 is TGTGCCAGCAGTTTGACTAGCGGGGGCGGGGAGCTGTTTTTT. This gives the protein CASSLTSGGGELFF.

Remarks on this clone: At the DNA level, this CDR3 is encoded by other sequences in the same sample as well. This chain uses TRBV9 with TRBJ2-7, with TRBD2 as a possible D gene (6 bases). CDR1 and CDR2 from the germline V gene are SGDLS and YYNGEE. The V end lost 0 bases, the J end lost 2 bases, and 9 bases lay between the germline ends. This CDR3 has 14 residues. The CDR3 coding sequence is TGTGCCAGCAGCGTAGCTGCGGGACCCTACGAGCAGTACTTC. This translates into CASSVAAGPYEQYF.

This clone occurred a few times. The chain carries TRBV4-2 and TRBJ1-1; tentative D call: TRBD1 (5 bases). The CDR3 totals 14 residues. V was trimmed by 4 bases and J by 2 bases, leaving 11 bases between them. Looked up from germline, CDR1 is LGHNA and CDR2 is YNFKEQ. In DNA form, the CDR3 reads TGTGCCAGCAGCCCAGGGACGGTTAACACTGAAGCTTTCTTT. Translation: CASSPGTVNTEAFF.

V is TRBV10-2 and J is TRBJ1-1; 7 bases fit TRBD1. CDR1 is WSHSY, CDR2 SAAADI, per germline. V dropped 9 bases and J dropped 8; count of bases not matched to a gene: 15. CDR3 length equals 14 residues. CDR3 region: CASFGGAQGEEAFF. The CDR3 coding sequence is TGCGCCAGTTTTGGGGGGGCCCAGGGGGAAGAAGCTTTCTTT.

The V gene is TRBV6-6, the J gene TRBJ1-4; TRBD1 matches 7 bases. The CDR3 contains 13 residues. Germline lookup yields CDR1 MNHNY and CDR2 SVGAGI (reference sequence). V was clipped by 6 bases and J by 4 bases; unmatched bases: 2. Here the CDR3 reads CASSRDSNEKLFF. The DNA of the CDR3 is TGTGCCAGCAGCCGGGACAGTAATGAAAAACTGTTTTTT.

This clone was observed once. The CDR3 is CSVDPWVAYNEQFF. The DNA of the CDR3 is TGCAGCGTTGATCCGTGGGTAGCTTACAATGAGCAGTTCTTC. The chain recombines TRBV29-1 with TRBJ2-1, with D unclear. From germline, CDR1 is SQVTM and CDR2 ANQGSEA. Trimming removed 3 bases from V and 4 bases from J, with 13 bases in between. The CDR3 extends over 14 amino acids.

This chain links TRBV19 with TRBJ2-2; 8 bases align to TRBD1. Germline values: CDR1 LNHDA, CDR2 SQIVND (reference sequence). The ends lost 4 bases at V and 2 bases at J; junction bases unmatched: 3. The CDR3 has 15 residues. CDR3 in DNA: TGTGCCAGTAGTAACGGACAGGGAAACACCGGGGAGCTGTTTTTT. It encodes CASSNGQGNTGELFF.

The chain couples TRBV11-1 to TRBJ2-3; 7 bases match TRBD1. The CDR3 loop spans 15 amino acids. Per germline, CDR1 SGHAT and CDR2 FQDESV (reference sequence). With 4 bases clipped from V and 2 bases from J, the junction kept 6 bases outside the gene matches. CDR3 DNA sequence: TGTGCCAGCAGCTCCACCGGACAGGACACAGATACGCAGTATTTT. Amino acids: CASSSTGQDTDTQYF. Full variable domain (missing parts from reference TRBV11-1 and TRBJ2-3): EAEVAQSPRYKITEKSQAVAFWCDPISGHATLYWYRQILGQGPELLVQFQDESVVDDSQLPKDRFSAERLKGVDSTLKIQPAELGDSAMYLCASSSTGQDTDTQYFGPGTRLTVL.

V usage is TRBV7-9 and J usage is TRBJ2-7; TRBD2 aligns across 9 bases. Per the germline V gene, CDR1 is SEHNR and CDR2 is FQNEAQ (reference sequence). The CDR3 covers 12 residues. Trimming removed 5 bases from V and 6 bases from J; junction bases left unmatched: 2. The CDR3 DNA reads as TGTGCCAGCAGCGGGACTAGCAGCGAGCAGTACTTC. This translates into CASSGTSSEQYF.

This chain uses TRBV6-5 with TRBJ2-1; 8 positions agree with TRBD2. The V and J ends lost 4 bases and 4 bases, in that order; junction bases with no gene match: 6. The germline V gene has CDR1 MNHEY and CDR2 SVGAGI. The CDR3 contains 15 residues. CDR3 region: CASSSPGGGYNEQFF. The CDR3 nucleotides read TGTGCCAGCAGTTCTCCGGGCGGGGGGTACAATGAGCAGTTCTTC.

The V call is TRBV18, the J call TRBJ2-1; no firm D call. Per the germline V gene, CDR1 is KGHSH and CDR2 is LQKENI. CDR3 length: 15 amino acids. Trimming took off 5 bases at V and 2 bases at J, with 13 bases between the two ends. CDR3 sequence reads: CASSSDTRTYNEQFF. CDR3 DNA sequence: TGTGCCAGCTCATCCGACACCCGAACCTACAATGAGCAGTTCTTC.

The chain uses TRBV7-9 and TRBJ2-1; D gene unclear. The V and J ends lost 2 bases and 0 bases respectively, with 17 bases between them. The CDR3 runs to 18 residues. The germline V gene has CDR1 SEHNR and CDR2 FQNEAQ (reference sequence). CDR3 in DNA: TGTGCCAGCAGCTTATTATCTTGGTCCGCGAGCTCCTACAATGAGCAGTTCTTC. Amino acids: CASSLLSWSASSYNEQFF.

CDR3 in DNA: TGTGCCAGTGCCGACAGGCCCTGGGAGACCCAGTACTTC. Its translation is CASADRPWETQYF. The J gene is TRBJ2-5, the V gene TRBV19; perhaps TRBD1 as D (6 bases). CDR1 LNHDA and CDR2 SQIVND come from the germline V gene (reference sequence). Trimming shortened V by 8 bases and J by 5 bases, and 15 bases separated the two germline ends. The CDR3 extends over 13 amino acids.

This chain uses TRBV10-2 with TRBJ1-2, with D unclear. V dropped 1 base and J dropped 0 bases, with 3 bases sitting between them. There are 13 residues in the CDR3. Looked up from germline, CDR1 is WSHSY and CDR2 is SAAADI. The DNA for the CDR3 is TGCGCCAGCAGTGAGTGGACTAACTATGGCTACACCTTC. It codes for CASSEWTNYGYTF.

This chain uses TRBV5-4 with TRBJ2-2, with TRBD2 matching 7 bases. This CDR3 contains 16 residues. The junction had 10 bases not matched to a gene; V was cut back by 3 bases and J by 5 bases. Germline CDR1 SGHNT, CDR2 YYREEE (reference sequence). CDR3 protein: CASSSRRGEGTGELFF. For the CDR3, the DNA is TGTGCCAGCAGCTCCCGCCGGGGGGAGGGGACCGGGGAGCTGTTTTTT.

The chain is built from TRBV5-1 and TRBJ2-5; no firm D call. The assigned J gene may be wrong: the sequence end matches TRBJ2-7 better. The CDR3 has 13 residues. Germline CDR1 SGHRS, CDR2 YFSETQ. CDR3 sequence: CASRSGSAYEQYF. The CDR3 region has the DNA TGCGCCAGCAGGTCCGGGTCTGCCTACGAGCAGTACTTC.